This entry describes one T cell receptor (beta chain). No antigen is known for it. The CDR3 sequence is 12 residues long. The data originate from a study of shared clonotypes between healthy human individuals. Whole-study findings and limits: For naive CD4 cells, 4.5% to 6.5% of clonotypes were shared across a handful of donors.

A deep-level run was used for the assay. The data were produced by immunoSEQ multiplex PCR, yet TCRdb's version contains in-frame clones alone and is incomplete. The sample carries around 2.5 million clones, 93% recorded once. The chain is built from TRBV21-1 and TRBJ1-1. TRBV21-1 is shown as a pseudogene. This TCR was recovered from a young man in good health. Some clones in this sample may be carry-over from other donors' samples. Sequencing was carried out using naive CD4+ T cells from PBMCs. Subset denoted: CD45RA+ positively selected. The CDR3 loop reads CASPLRDTEAFF. The CDR3 DNA sequence: TGTGCCAGCCCTTTACGGGACACTGAAGCTTTCTTT.